This T cell receptor beta chain was identified during a study of identical twins. This clonotype occurred a few times. Antigen unknown. Study-level results: Out-of-frame beta chain sequences displayed weaker excess sharing between twins. Insertions were reduced in abundant cord blood beta clonotypes but not in memory repertoires.

Carrying unique molecular identifiers, the cDNA also gained a universal primer site through template switching. TCRdb called the 5' RACE reads again in MiXCR, with one record for every CDR3 protein. Of a few hundred thousand distinct CDR3 sequences listed, approximately 9.1% are singletons. The germline V gene encodes CDR1 SGHRS and CDR2 YFSETQ. Trimming removed 0 bases at V and 10 bases at J, with 20 bases between. The CDR3 covers 16 residues. Sequenced material: naive T cells sorted from blood. The receptor comes from a woman in her forties or fifties in good health. The chain uses TRBV5-1 and TRBJ2-1; D is uncertain. Here the CDR3 reads CASSLAFQIPSAEQFF. In DNA form, the CDR3 reads TGCGCCAGCAGCTTGGCTTTCCAGATTCCATCCGCCGAGCAGTTCTTC.